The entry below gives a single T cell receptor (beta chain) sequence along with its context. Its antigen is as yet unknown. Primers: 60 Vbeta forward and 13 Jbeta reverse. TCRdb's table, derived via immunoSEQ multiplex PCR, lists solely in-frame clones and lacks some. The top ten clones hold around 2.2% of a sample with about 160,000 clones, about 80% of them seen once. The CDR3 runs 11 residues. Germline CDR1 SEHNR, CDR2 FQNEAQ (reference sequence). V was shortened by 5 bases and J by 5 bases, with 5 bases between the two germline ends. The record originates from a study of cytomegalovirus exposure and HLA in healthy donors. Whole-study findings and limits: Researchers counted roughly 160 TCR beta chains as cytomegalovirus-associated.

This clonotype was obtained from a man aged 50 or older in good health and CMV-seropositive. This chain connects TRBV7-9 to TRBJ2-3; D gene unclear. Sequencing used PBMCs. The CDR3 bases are TGTGCCAGCAGCCCCAAAGATACGCAGTATTTT. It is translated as CASSPKDTQYF.